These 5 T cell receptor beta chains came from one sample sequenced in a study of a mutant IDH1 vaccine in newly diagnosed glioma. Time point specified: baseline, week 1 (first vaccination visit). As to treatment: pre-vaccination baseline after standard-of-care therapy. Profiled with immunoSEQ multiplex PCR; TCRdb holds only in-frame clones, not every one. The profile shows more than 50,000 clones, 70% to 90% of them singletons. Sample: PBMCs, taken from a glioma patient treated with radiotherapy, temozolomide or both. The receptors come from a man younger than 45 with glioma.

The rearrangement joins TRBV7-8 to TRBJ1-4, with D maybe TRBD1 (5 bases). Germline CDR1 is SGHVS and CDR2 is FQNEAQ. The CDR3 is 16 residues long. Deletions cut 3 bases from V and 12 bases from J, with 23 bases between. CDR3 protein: CASSFYSRTQGIELFF. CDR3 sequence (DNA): TGTGCCAGCAGCTTTTATTCTCGGACCCAGGGCATAGAACTGTTTTTT.

CDR3: CASSLVGFGKSPLHF. The CDR3 bases are TGTGCCAGCAGTTTAGTCGGGTTTGGGAAATCACCCCTCCACTTT. This chain uses TRBV27 with TRBJ1-6; D not resolved. The CDR3 covers 15 residues. V dropped 2 bases and J dropped 10 bases, with 15 bases sitting between them. The germline gives CDR1 MNHEY, CDR2 SMNVEV (reference sequence).

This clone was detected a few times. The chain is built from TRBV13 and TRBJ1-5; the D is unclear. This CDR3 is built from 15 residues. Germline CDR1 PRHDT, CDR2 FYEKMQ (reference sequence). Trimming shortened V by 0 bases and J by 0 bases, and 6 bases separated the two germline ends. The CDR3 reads CASSLGGDSNQPQHF. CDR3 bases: TGTGCCAGCAGCTTAGGCGGGGATAGCAATCAGCCCCAGCATTTT.

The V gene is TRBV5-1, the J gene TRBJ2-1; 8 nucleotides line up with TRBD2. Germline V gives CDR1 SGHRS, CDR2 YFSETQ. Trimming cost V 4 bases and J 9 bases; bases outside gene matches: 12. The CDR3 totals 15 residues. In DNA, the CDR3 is TGCGCCAGCAGCCGTTCTAGCGGGCGTGGAAGTGAGCAGTTCTTC. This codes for CASSRSSGRGSEQFF.

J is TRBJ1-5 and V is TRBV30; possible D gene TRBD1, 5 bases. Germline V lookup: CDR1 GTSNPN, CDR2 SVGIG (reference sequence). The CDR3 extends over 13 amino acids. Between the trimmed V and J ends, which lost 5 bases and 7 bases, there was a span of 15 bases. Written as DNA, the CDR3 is TGTGCCTGGGAGGGGCAGGGAGACCAGCCCCAGCATTTT. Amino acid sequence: CAWEGQGDQPQHF.